This T cell receptor (beta chain) was sequenced during a study of blood T cell repertoires in COVID-19. Study context: The United States, Italy and Spain supplied acute and convalescent COVID-19 samples.

This CDR3 is built from 17 residues. Germline trimming cut 2 bases from V and 3 bases from J; bases unmatched to any gene: 5. The germline V gene has CDR1 KGHDR and CDR2 SFDVKD. The protocol was immunoSEQ multiplex PCR, while the TCRdb copy is restricted to in-frame clones and leaves out a portion. The data hold tens of thousands of clones, with approximately 81% observed a single time. The rearrangement joins TRBV24-1 to TRBJ1-3; 11 bases are a match to TRBD1. The TCR comes from a man aged 45-60 years with active or convalescent COVID-19. The sequenced sample consisted of peripheral blood. This CDR3 reads CATSDSGQGAIGNTIYF. In nucleotides, the CDR3 is TGTGCCACCAGTGATTCTGGACAGGGGGCGATTGGAAACACCATATATTTT.